This TCR beta chain was sequenced for a study of CD8+CD57+ T cells in acquired aplastic anemia. Study observations and caveats: No significant difference in CD8+ Simpson's diversity was found between patients and controls.

This clonotype was observed a handful of times. Its target is unknown. This CDR3 has 15 amino acids. Germline CDR1 LNHDA, CDR2 SQIVND (reference sequence). The V and J ends lost 5 bases and 7 bases respectively, with 18 bases between them. Profiles of TCR beta VDJ and CDR3 were generated from a genomic DNA template. TCRdb fed the reads into MiXCR, producing one record per CDR3 protein. The sample includes 400,000 to 600,000 distinct CDR3 sequences, around 30% of them seen just once. The authors sequenced patients whose flow cytometry had shown CD8+CD57+ cell expansion. This chain links TRBV19 with TRBJ2-1, with D perhaps given as TRBD1 or TRBD2 (5 bases each). The origin of this receptor is a human donor with aplastic anemia. The specimen was sorted CD4+, CD8+, or CD8+CD57+ T cells (not recorded which) from PBMCs. The CDR3 reads CASSSPGRAMNEQFF. The CDR3 DNA reads as TGTGCCAGTAGTTCCCCGGGGCGGGCGATGAATGAGCAGTTCTTC.